Listed below are T cell receptor beta chains from one sample, sequenced in a study of blood T cell repertoires in COVID-19. Produced via immunoSEQ multiplex PCR; TCRdb's table is partial and in-frame only. The repertoire holds some 310,000 clones, with 85% to 90% as singletons. Sequenced material: peripheral blood. The receptors shown here come from a woman aged 25 to 39 with COVID-19, enrolled during active disease. Both conserved end residues are part of each CDR3. The D gene is left open where the match is weak. Expanded clones get a size class; other rows say once, few or many, or leave the size out.

clone_size j_call v_call d_call cdr3_aa cdr3_nt
. TRBJ1-2 TRBV9 . CASSVRFGDGYTF TGTGCCAGCAGCGTAAGATTCGGGGATGGCTACACCTTC
. TRBJ2-3 TRBV11-2 . CASSLSSSSTDTQYF TGTGCCAGCAGCTTATCTTCTTCTAGCACAGATACGCAGTATTTT
. TRBJ2-5 TRBV6-6 TRBD2 CASTPTSGRLETQYF TGTGCCAGCACCCCGACTAGCGGGAGGTTAGAGACCCAGTACTTC
. TRBJ2-2 TRBV18 TRBD1 CASSKGQENTGELFF TGTGCCAGCTCTAAGGGACAGGAGAACACCGGGGAGCTGTTTTTT
. TRBJ1-1 TRBV19 . CASSIRGLNTEAFF TGTGCCAGTAGTATTCGGGGGTTGAACACTGAAGCTTTCTTT
. TRBJ1-3 TRBV19 TRBD1 CASRDTGGNGNTIYF TGTGCCAGTAGAGATACAGGGGGAAATGGAAACACCATATATTTT
. TRBJ1-1 TRBV2 TRBD1 CASSGGQGWTEAFF TGTGCCAGCAGTGGGGGACAGGGGTGGACTGAAGCTTTCTTT
few TRBJ1-1 TRBV28 . CASSRNPREENTEAFF TGTGCCAGCAGCCGCAACCCCAGGGAGGAGAACACTGAAGCTTTCTTT
. TRBJ2-7 TRBV5-1 . CASSFSLPGRGEQYF TGCGCCAGCAGCTTCAGCCTACCCGGCCGGGGGGAGCAGTACTTC
. TRBJ2-1 TRBV27 TRBD1 CASSFEGQLNNEQFF TGTGCCAGCAGTTTTGAGGGACAGCTCAACAATGAGCAGTTCTTC
. TRBJ1-1 TRBV21-1 . CASSSPQGARAFF TGTGCCAGCAGCTCCCCCCAGGGGGCGAGAGCTTTCTTT
. TRBJ2-1 TRBV3-1/TRBV3-2 . CASSQEKGRGAFF TGTGCCAGCAGCCAAGAAAAAGGCCGCGGTGCGTTCTTC
. TRBJ1-1 TRBV12-3/TRBV12-4 . CASSDILNTEAFF TGTGCCAGCAGTGACATTCTGAACACTGAAGCTTTCTTT
. TRBJ1-5 TRBV5-1 . CASSLEGVGNQPQHF TGCGCCAGCAGCTTGGAAGGGGTGGGCAATCAGCCCCAGCATTTT
. TRBJ2-3 TRBV7-3 . CASSLSGLSTQYF TGTGCCAGCAGCTTAAGTGGACTGTCTACGCAGTATTTT
. TRBJ1-2 TRBV11-2 . CASKASRSYGYTF TGTGCCAGCAAAGCGAGCAGATCCTATGGCTACACCTTC
. TRBJ2-3 TRBV14 . CATGIGAQGTQYF TGTGCCACCGGGATAGGGGCACAGGGAACGCAGTATTTT
. TRBJ2-7 TRBV13 . CASSPQTRDSQPCEQYF TGTGCCAGCAGCCCCCAGACCCGGGACTCACAACCTTGCGAGCAGTACTTC
once TRBJ1-5 TRBV6-6 . CASSYLQGRLPQHF TGTGCCAGCAGTTACTTACAGGGACGGTTGCCCCAGCATTTT
once TRBJ2-3 TRBV24-1 TRBD2 CATSDRGGEFGDTQYF TGTGCCACCAGTGATCGGGGAGGGGAGTTCGGAGATACGCAGTATTTT
. TRBJ1-2 TRBV5-1 . CASSALVYGYTF TGCGCCAGCAGCGCCTTAGTCTATGGCTACACCTTC
. TRBJ2-7 TRBV30 TRBD1 CAWRPGQLLLSSYEQYF TGTGCCTGGAGGCCGGGACAGCTACTACTTAGCTCCTACGAGCAGTACTTC
. TRBJ1-2 TRBV12-3/TRBV12-4 . CASSEAGGYGYTF TGTGCCAGCAGTGAGGCGGGCGGCTATGGCTACACCTTC
few TRBJ2-3 TRBV9 . CASPPGTDTQYF TGTGCCAGCCCGCCGGGCACAGATACGCAGTATTTT
. TRBJ2-2 TRBV6-5 . CASSLQGITGELFF TGTGCCAGCAGTTTACAGGGAATAACCGGGGAGCTGTTTTTT
. TRBJ1-2 TRBV6-5 TRBD1 CASSYHQGTVDGYTF TGTGCCAGCAGTTACCATCAGGGGACAGTGGATGGCTACACCTTC
. TRBJ2-4 TRBV27 TRBD1 CASSFEPPGTGFLRGIQYF TGTGCCAGCAGTTTTGAACCGCCCGGGACAGGGTTCCTACGAGGCATTCAGTACTTC
. TRBJ2-7 TRBV11-2 . CASSLDGSTYEQYF TGTGCCAGCAGCTTGGACGGGAGTACCTACGAGCAGTACTTC
. TRBJ1-2 TRBV10-3 TRBD1 CAIRDRESGYTF TGTGCCATCAGGGACAGGGAGAGTGGCTACACCTTC
. TRBJ2-1 TRBV5-4 . CASSLFSRNNEQFF TGTGCCAGCAGCTTGTTTTCCAGAAACAATGAGCAGTTCTTC
. TRBJ2-7 TRBV29-1 . CSVDPPETRVSCEQYF TGCAGCGTTGATCCGCCGGAAACCAGGGTATCGTGCGAGCAGTACTTC
. TRBJ1-6 TRBV19 . CAREALGGSPLHF TGTGCCAGGGAGGCGCTGGGGGGATCACCCCTCCACTTT
. TRBJ2-3 TRBV28 TRBD1 CASSQAYRGDTQYF TGTGCCAGCAGCCAGGCTTACAGGGGCGATACGCAGTATTTT
. TRBJ2-5 TRBV11-1 . CASSLRGETQYF TGTGCCAGCAGCTTAAGGGGAGAGACCCAGTACTTC
once TRBJ1-1 TRBV2 . CASRLDRDTEAFF TGTGCCAGCAGGTTAGACAGAGACACTGAAGCTTTCTTT
. TRBJ2-1 TRBV19 TRBD2 CASTARERYNEQFF TGTGCCAGTACCGCGCGGGAGCGTTACAATGAGCAGTTCTTC
. TRBJ1-1 TRBV30 TRBD1 CAWKGTGSTEAFF TGTGCCTGGAAGGGGACAGGGAGCACTGAAGCTTTCTTT
. TRBJ1-6 TRBV27 . CASSLSPTAYNSPLHF TGTGCCAGCAGTCTATCCCCGACAGCCTATAATTCACCCCTCCACTTT
. TRBJ1-1 TRBV6-5 TRBD1 CASSYSRTGNTEAFF TGTGCCAGCAGTTACTCGAGGACAGGGAACACTGAAGCTTTCTTT
few TRBJ2-7 TRBV2 . CASKDFQSSYEQYF TGTGCCAGCAAGGACTTCCAGAGCTCCTACGAGCAGTACTTC
. TRBJ1-6 TRBV6-5 . CASHAGSPLHF TGTGCATCCCACGCCGGTTCACCCCTCCACTTT
. TRBJ1-1 TRBV19 . CASHTGYTEAFF TGTGCCAGCCACACAGGGTACACTGAAGCTTTCTTT
few TRBJ1-4 TRBV7-8 . CASSLLPTANEKLFF TGTGCCAGCAGCTTGCTTCCGACAGCTAATGAAAAACTGTTTTTT
. TRBJ2-7 TRBV5-1 TRBD2 CASSPHLAGGGEQYF TGCGCCAGCAGCCCCCATCTAGCGGGAGGTGGTGAGCAGTACTTC